Listed here are 24 T cell receptor beta chains from one sample, sequenced in a study of blood T cell repertoires in COVID-19. Libraries were prepared by immunoSEQ multiplex PCR; TCRdb keeps only in-frame clonotypes and omits some of them. The table records about 21,000 clones, 79% of them present only once. Specimen: peripheral blood. These receptors originate from a man older than 75 with acute or convalescent COVID-19.

The chain has TRBV28 and TRBJ1-2; 9 bases line up with TRBD1. CDR3 length: 16 residues. Germline V lookup: CDR1 MDHEN, CDR2 SYDVKM. V dropped 1 base and J dropped 8; count of bases not matched to a gene: 11. The CDR3 here is CASSLFPRTGAKGYTF. The CDR3 coding sequence is TGTGCCAGCAGTTTATTTCCCCGGACAGGGGCTAAGGGCTACACCTTC.

J is TRBJ1-2 and V is TRBV3-1 (or the pseudogene TRBV3-2); TRBD1 might be the D (5 bases). Trimming took off 8 bases at V and 5 bases at J, with 33 bases between the two ends. CDR3 length: 19 amino acids. In germline, CDR1 is LGHDT, CDR2 YNNKEL (reference sequence). DNA of the CDR3: TGTGCCAGCGCCAACGGCTTCCGGGACTCCCGGCTGGGGGTGTATGGCTACACCTTC. Translating gives CASANGFRDSRLGVYGYTF.

This rearrangement joins TRBV2 to TRBJ1-1, with 9 positions matching TRBD1. The J segment lost 1 base and the V segment lost 7 bases, leaving 1 base of the junction unmatched. Looked up from germline, CDR1 is SNHLY and CDR2 is FYNNEI. The CDR3 has 13 residues. CDR3 DNA sequence: TGTGCCAGCAAGGGACAGGGGAACACTGAAGCTTTCTTT. It encodes CASKGQGNTEAFF.

The chain couples TRBV10-1 to TRBJ2-7, with TRBD2 identical over 13 bases. Germline loops: CDR1 WNHNN, CDR2 SYGVQD (reference sequence). Germline trimming cut 5 bases from V and 7 bases from J; bases unmatched to any gene: 11. This CDR3 comprises 16 residues. The CDR3 here is CASSMGLAGTLWEQYF. CDR3 DNA: TGCGCCAGCAGTATGGGACTAGCGGGGACATTGTGGGAGCAGTACTTC.

V is TRBV5-4 and J is TRBJ2-1; D might be TRBD2 (6 bases). Germline CDR1 SGHNT, CDR2 YYREEE (reference sequence). The CDR3 is made up of 15 amino acids. V shed 3 bases and J shed 2 bases, with 12 bases lying between them. The CDR3 loop is CASSSSGATYNEQFF. CDR3 nucleotides: TGTGCCAGCAGCTCATCGGGAGCCACCTACAATGAGCAGTTCTTC.

The J gene is TRBJ2-5, the V gene TRBV5-6, with D maybe TRBD2 (6 bases). The CDR3 totals 12 residues. CDR1 SGHDT and CDR2 YYEEEE come from the germline V gene. The V and J ends lost 3 bases and 5 bases respectively, with 8 bases between them. Written as DNA, the CDR3 is TGTGCCAGCAGCTCAGGGAGGGAGACCCAGTACTTC. It is translated as CASSSGRETQYF.

In this sample, this clone turned up a few times. This chain connects TRBV5-1 to TRBJ2-5; 7 bases fit TRBD1. CDR1 is SGHRS, CDR2 YFSETQ, per germline. The CDR3 has 14 residues. The V segment lost 4 bases and the J segment 9 bases; nucleotides outside the gene matches: 12. DNA for the CDR3: TGCGCCAGCAGCATAGGGACAGAGGGGATCGCCCAGTACTTC. This encodes CASSIGTEGIAQYF. Drawing the rest from reference TRBV5-1 and TRBJ2-5, the complete variable domain is KAGVTQTPRYLIKTRGQQVTLSCSPISGHRSVSWYQQTPGQGLQFLFEYFSETQRNKGNFPGRFSGRQFSNSRSEMNVSTLELGDSALYLCASSIGTEGIAQYFGPGTRLLVL.

The chain combines TRBV20-1 with TRBJ1-2, with 8 bases lining up with TRBD1. Germline V CDR1 and CDR2: DFQATT, SNEGSKA (reference sequence). CDR3 length equals 17 residues. V shed 3 bases and J 3 bases; nucleotides not matched to a gene: 15. Here the CDR3 reads CSASPGQGPSWDYGYTF. The CDR3 DNA follows: TGCAGTGCTAGTCCCGGACAGGGCCCCTCCTGGGACTATGGCTACACCTTC.

This clone is labeled as medium-sized. V is TRBV29-1 and J is TRBJ2-1, with 16 bases identical to TRBD2. This CDR3 is 14 amino acids long. With V trimmed by 4 bases and J by 9 bases, 3 bases remained unmatched. Germline CDR1 SQVTM, CDR2 ANQGSEA. As DNA, the CDR3 is TGCAGCGTTGGGGGACTAGCGGGAGGGCCTGAGCAGTTCTTC. This encodes CSVGGLAGGPEQFF.

This clone was seen once. This chain joins TRBV3-1 (or the pseudogene TRBV3-2) and TRBJ1-6, with D perhaps TRBD1 (6 bases). This CDR3 spans 15 amino acids. The V gene's germline CDR1 is LGHDT and CDR2 YNNKEL (reference sequence). V lost 4 bases and J lost 7, with 14 bases in between. The CDR3 loop is CASSPTGLGNSPLHF. The CDR3, as DNA: TGTGCCAGCAGCCCAACAGGGTTAGGCAATTCACCCCTCCACTTT.

The chain uses TRBV7-2 and TRBJ1-1; TRBD1 might be the D (6 bases). Germline V gene sequence: CDR1 SGHTA, CDR2 FQGNSA. V dropped 5 bases and J dropped 1 base, with 11 bases sitting between them. CDR3 length equals 14 residues. CDR3: CASSPRDKNTEAFF. The CDR3 nucleotides read TGTGCCAGCAGCCCCCGGGACAAGAACACTGAAGCTTTCTTT.

The chain recombines TRBV24-1 with TRBJ1-5; no reliable D call. Trimming cost V 8 bases and J 2 bases, with 9 bases left between them. The CDR3 has 13 amino acids. Germline V gene lookup returns CDR1 KGHDR and CDR2 SFDVKD. DNA of the CDR3: TGTGCCACCATGGGAGACGGCAATCAGCCCCAGCATTTT. It encodes CATMGDGNQPQHF.

The J gene is TRBJ2-7, the V gene TRBV10-3; TRBD2 matches at 9 bases. The CDR3 contains 15 residues. V dropped 4 bases and J dropped 4; count of bases not matched to a gene: 8. Germline V lookup: CDR1 ENHRY, CDR2 SYGVKD. CDR3 residues: CAISAVSGSGYEQYF. The CDR3 DNA is TGTGCCATCAGTGCGGTTAGCGGGAGCGGTTACGAGCAGTACTTC.

This clone was observed once. This chain uses TRBV6-5 with TRBJ1-2; TRBD1 agrees at 7 bases. Germline V gene data show CDR1 as MNHEY and CDR2 as SVGAGI. With V trimmed by 6 bases and J by 7 bases, 14 bases remained unmatched. The CDR3 runs to 15 residues. CDR3 amino acids: CASRKGQQYEAGYTF. In nucleotides, the CDR3 is TGTGCCAGCAGGAAGGGACAGCAGTACGAGGCTGGCTACACCTTC.

The V call is TRBV18, the J call TRBJ1-6, with D possibly being TRBD1 (5 bases). V dropped 6 bases and J dropped 8 bases, with 20 bases sitting between them. Germline loops: CDR1 KGHSH, CDR2 LQKENI. CDR3 length equals 16 residues. This CDR3 reads CASSSTAALRDSPLHF. The CDR3 DNA sequence: TGTGCCAGCTCCTCAACCGCGGCTCTCAGGGATTCACCCCTCCACTTT.

The chain recombines TRBV19 with TRBJ2-5, with TRBD1 identical over 7 bases. V was pared by 4 bases and J by 1 base, with 9 bases of the junction left unmatched. The germline CDR1 and CDR2 sequences are LNHDA and SQIVND (reference sequence). This CDR3 has 16 residues. CDR3 in DNA: TGTGCCAGTAGTAAATACCCGGACAGGTCCCAAGAGACCCAGTACTTC. This gives the protein CASSKYPDRSQETQYF. The variable domain in full, completed from reference TRBV19 and TRBJ2-5, reads DGGITQSPKYLFRKEGQNVTLSCEQNLNHDAMYWYRQDPGQGLRLIYYSQIVNDFQKGDIAEGYSVSREKKESFPLTVTSAQKNPTAFYLCASSKYPDRSQETQYFGPGTRLLVL.

This clone was seen a single time. The rearrangement uses TRBV11-2 and TRBJ2-1, with 8 bases aligning to TRBD2. The V segment lost 5 bases and the J segment 2 bases; nucleotides outside the gene matches: 11. The germline gives CDR1 SGHAT, CDR2 FQNNGV. The CDR3 contains 17 residues. The CDR3 is CASSVAAGTRTYNEQFF. DNA of the CDR3: TGTGCCAGCAGCGTAGCAGCCGGGACTAGGACCTACAATGAGCAGTTCTTC. The entire variable domain, with the rest obtained from reference TRBV11-2 and TRBJ2-1, is as follows: EAGVAQSPRYKIIEKRQSVAFWCNPISGHATLYWYQQILGQGPKLLIQFQNNGVVDDSQLPKDRFSAERLKGVDSTLKIQPAKLEDSAVYLCASSVAAGTRTYNEQFFGPGTRLTVL.

V usage is TRBV6-2 or TRBV6-3 and J usage is TRBJ2-5; no reliable D call. Germline lookup yields CDR1 MNHEY and CDR2 SVGEGT. Trimming took off 4 bases at V and 10 bases at J, with 13 bases between the two ends. The CDR3 loop spans 12 amino acids. CDR3 nucleotide sequence: TGTGCCAGCAGTTCTCCCCCGTCAGTCCAGTACTTC. Translation: CASSSPPSVQYF.

The chain couples TRBV28 to TRBJ1-3; possible D gene TRBD1, 6 bases. V lost 2 bases, J lost 4 bases, and 15 bases lay in between. CDR1 MDHEN and CDR2 SYDVKM come from the germline V gene. The CDR3 spans 16 residues. This CDR3 reads CASSLNRGAGGNTIYF. The CDR3, as DNA: TGTGCCAGCAGTTTAAATCGGGGGGCCGGGGGAAACACCATATATTTT.

The J gene is TRBJ2-1, the V gene TRBV7-8; D is possibly TRBD2 (6 bases). This CDR3 region has 13 residues. Germline CDR1 is SGHVS and CDR2 is FQNEAQ. V was trimmed by 0 bases and J by 7 bases, leaving 7 bases between them. The CDR3 DNA reads TGTGCCAGCAGCTTAGCCCGGGAGAATGAGCAGTTCTTC. Translating it yields CASSLARENEQFF.

The V gene is TRBV4-3, the J gene TRBJ2-7; 14 bases are shared with TRBD2. V shed 4 bases and J 2 bases; nucleotides not matched to a gene: 10. CDR1 and CDR2 from the germline V gene are LGHNA and YSLEER. The CDR3 runs 18 residues. CDR3 sequence: CASSLRWGLAGVTYEQYF. CDR3 DNA: TGCGCCAGCAGCCTCCGTTGGGGACTAGCGGGAGTTACCTACGAGCAGTACTTC.

The chain links TRBV5-5 to TRBJ2-6, with 8 bases that match TRBD1. Per the germline V gene, CDR1 is SGHKS and CDR2 is YYEKEE (reference sequence). This CDR3 contains 18 residues. Unmatched junction bases numbered 7, after V lost 2 bases and J lost 0 bases. In nucleotides, the CDR3 is TGTGCCAGCAGCTTAAGGACAGGGACCCCCTCTGGGGCCAACGTCCTGACTTTC. It codes for CASSLRTGTPSGANVLTF.

V and J are TRBV5-8 and TRBJ2-5; TRBD1 aligns across 7 bases. The V and J ends lost 2 bases and 4 bases, in that order; junction bases with no gene match: 5. CDR3 length equals 14 residues. The germline CDR1 and CDR2 sequences are SGHTS and YDEGEE. The CDR3 sequence is CASSFLAGGETQYF. The DNA for the CDR3 is TGTGCCAGCAGCTTCCTTGCAGGGGGAGAGACCCAGTACTTC.

The CDR3 protein is CASSDPGSGANVLTF. The DNA of the CDR3 is TGCGCCAGCAGTGATCCGGGCTCTGGGGCCAACGTCCTGACTTTC. The rearrangement uses TRBV10-2 and TRBJ2-6; D gene uncertain. Trimming cost V 3 bases and J 0 bases, with 6 bases left between them. This CDR3 spans 15 amino acids. Germline V gives CDR1 WSHSY, CDR2 SAAADI.